Sequencing of this TCR beta chain was carried out in a study of beta chain features in type 1 diabetes. Study in general: Taken together, all samples contributed more than 90,000,000 examined sorted cells.

From germline, CDR1 is SGHDT and CDR2 YYEEEE. The V gene lost 0 bases and the J gene lost 0 bases, with 8 bases spanning the gap. The length of the CDR3 is 15 residues. Investigators reverse transcribed all isolated RNA, so they sequenced expressed TCRB transcripts. The assay was immunoSEQ multiplex PCR, and TCRdb's table has in-frame clones only and misses some. Of 150,000 to 190,000 clones detected, about 8.5% appear once; the ten largest clones hold about 0.6%. Sequencing used central memory CD4+ T cells from blood. The TCR sequence derives from a man younger than 35 in good health. The chain employs TRBV5-6 and TRBJ2-3; D is unresolved. Written as DNA, the CDR3 is TGTGCCAGCAGCTTGGGACCGACTAGCACAGATACGCAGTATTTT. It translates to CASSLGPTSTDTQYF.